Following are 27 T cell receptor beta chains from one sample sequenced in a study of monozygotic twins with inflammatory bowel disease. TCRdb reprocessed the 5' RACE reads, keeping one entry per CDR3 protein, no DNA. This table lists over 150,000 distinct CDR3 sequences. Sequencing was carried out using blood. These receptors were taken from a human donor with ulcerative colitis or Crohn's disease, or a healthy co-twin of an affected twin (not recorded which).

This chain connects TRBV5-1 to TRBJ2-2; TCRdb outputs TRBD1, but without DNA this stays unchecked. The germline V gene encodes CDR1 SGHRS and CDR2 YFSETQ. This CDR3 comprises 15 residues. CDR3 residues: CASSSYRAHTGELFF.

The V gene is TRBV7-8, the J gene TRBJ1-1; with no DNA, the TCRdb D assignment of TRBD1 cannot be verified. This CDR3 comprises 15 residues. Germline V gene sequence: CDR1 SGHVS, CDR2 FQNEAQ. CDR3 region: CASSPRDRGRTEAFF.

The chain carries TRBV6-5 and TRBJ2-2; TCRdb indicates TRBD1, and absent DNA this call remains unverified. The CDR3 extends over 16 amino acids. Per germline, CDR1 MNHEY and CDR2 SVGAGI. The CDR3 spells CASSSDWDTDTGELFF.

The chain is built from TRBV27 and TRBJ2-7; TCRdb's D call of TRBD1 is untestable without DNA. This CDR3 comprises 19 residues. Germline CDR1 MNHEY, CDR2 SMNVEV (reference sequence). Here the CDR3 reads CASSFRAGTFSKTPYEQYF.

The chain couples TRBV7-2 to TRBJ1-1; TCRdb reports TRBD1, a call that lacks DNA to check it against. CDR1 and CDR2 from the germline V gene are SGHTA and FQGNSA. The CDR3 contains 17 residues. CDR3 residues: CASSFLVQVGVNTEAFF. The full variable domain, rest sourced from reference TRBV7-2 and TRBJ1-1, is GAGVSQSPSNKVTEKGKDVELRCDPISGHTALYWYRQSLGQGLEFLIYFQGNSAPDKSGLPSDRFSAERTGGSVSTLTIQRTQQEDSAVYLCASSFLVQVGVNTEAFFGQGTRLTVV.

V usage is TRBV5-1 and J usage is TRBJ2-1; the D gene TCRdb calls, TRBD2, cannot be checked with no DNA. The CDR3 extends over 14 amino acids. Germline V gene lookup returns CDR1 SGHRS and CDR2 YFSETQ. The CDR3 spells CASKTTAGDNEQFF. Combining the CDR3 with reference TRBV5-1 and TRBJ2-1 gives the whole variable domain KAGVTQTPRYLIKTRGQQVTLSCSPISGHRSVSWYQQTPGQGLQFLFEYFSETQRNKGNFPGRFSGRQFSNSRSEMNVSTLELGDSALYLCASKTTAGDNEQFFGPGTRLTVL.

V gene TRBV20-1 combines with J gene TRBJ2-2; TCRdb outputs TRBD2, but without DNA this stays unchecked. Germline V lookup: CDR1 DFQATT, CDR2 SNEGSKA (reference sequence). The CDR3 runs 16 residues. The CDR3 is CSARRGLAGAAGELFF.

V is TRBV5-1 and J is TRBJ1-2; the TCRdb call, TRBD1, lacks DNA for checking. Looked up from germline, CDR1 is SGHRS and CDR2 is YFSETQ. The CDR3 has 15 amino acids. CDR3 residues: CASSLGDRSNYGYTF.

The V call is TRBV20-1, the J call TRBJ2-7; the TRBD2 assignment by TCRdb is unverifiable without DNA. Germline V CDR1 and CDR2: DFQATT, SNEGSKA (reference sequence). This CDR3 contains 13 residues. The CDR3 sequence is CSAGPDSFYEQYF.

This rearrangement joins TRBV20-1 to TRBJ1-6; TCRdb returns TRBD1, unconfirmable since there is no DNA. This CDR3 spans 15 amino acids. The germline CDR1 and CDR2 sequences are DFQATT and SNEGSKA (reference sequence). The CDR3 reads CSASLGTELREPLHF.

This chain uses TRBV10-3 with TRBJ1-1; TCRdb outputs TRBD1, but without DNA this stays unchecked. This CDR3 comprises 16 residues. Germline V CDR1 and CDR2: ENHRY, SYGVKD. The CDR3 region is CAIRRDLTGGRPEAFF.

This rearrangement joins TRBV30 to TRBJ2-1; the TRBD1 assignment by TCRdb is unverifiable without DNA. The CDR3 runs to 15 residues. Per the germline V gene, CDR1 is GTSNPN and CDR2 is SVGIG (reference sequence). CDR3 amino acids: CAWSSLTGSYNEQFF.

The CDR3 protein is CSARAASGVRLYEQYF. This chain links TRBV20-1 with TRBJ2-7; absent DNA, TCRdb's TRBD2 call cannot be checked. Germline CDR1 is DFQATT and CDR2 is SNEGSKA (reference sequence). CDR3 length: 16 amino acids.

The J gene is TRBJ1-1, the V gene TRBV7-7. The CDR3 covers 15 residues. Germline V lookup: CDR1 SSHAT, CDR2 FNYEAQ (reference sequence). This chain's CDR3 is CASSLVAEGNTEAFF.

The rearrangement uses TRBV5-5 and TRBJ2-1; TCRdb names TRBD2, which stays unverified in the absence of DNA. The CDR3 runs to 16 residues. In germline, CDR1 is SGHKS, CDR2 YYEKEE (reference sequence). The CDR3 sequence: CASSTLLAGGYNEQFF.

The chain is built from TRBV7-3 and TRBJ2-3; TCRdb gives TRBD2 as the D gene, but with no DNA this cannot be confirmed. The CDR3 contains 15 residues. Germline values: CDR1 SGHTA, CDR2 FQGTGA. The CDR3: CASSPTSGATDTQYF.

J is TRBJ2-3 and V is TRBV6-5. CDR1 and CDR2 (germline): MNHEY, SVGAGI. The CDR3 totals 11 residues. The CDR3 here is CASSYQDTQYF.

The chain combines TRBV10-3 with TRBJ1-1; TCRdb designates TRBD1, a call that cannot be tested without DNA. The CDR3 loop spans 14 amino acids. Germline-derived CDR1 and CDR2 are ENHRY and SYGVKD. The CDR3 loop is CAIRPSGPNTEAFF.

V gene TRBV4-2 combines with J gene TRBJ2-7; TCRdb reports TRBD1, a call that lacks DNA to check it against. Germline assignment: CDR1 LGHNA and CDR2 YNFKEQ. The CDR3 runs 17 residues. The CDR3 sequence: CASSQDVLDRSGGTQYF.

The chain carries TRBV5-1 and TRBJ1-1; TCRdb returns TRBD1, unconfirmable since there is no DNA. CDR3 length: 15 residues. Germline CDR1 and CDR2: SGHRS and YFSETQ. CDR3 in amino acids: CASSFFAGRDPEVFF. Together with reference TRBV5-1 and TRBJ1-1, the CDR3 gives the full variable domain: KAGVTQTPRYLIKTRGQQVTLSCSPISGHRSVSWYQQTPGQGLQFLFEYFSETQRNKGNFPGRFSGRQFSNSRSEMNVSTLELGDSALYLCASSFFAGRDPEVFFGQGTRLTVV.

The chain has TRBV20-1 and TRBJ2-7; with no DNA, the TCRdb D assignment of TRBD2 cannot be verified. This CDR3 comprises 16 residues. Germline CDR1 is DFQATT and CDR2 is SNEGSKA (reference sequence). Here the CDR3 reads CSARDPISASSYEQYF.

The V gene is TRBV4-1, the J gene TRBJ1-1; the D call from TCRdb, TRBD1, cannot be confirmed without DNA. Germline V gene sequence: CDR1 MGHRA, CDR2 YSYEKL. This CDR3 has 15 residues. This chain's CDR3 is CASSLGQGANTEAFF.

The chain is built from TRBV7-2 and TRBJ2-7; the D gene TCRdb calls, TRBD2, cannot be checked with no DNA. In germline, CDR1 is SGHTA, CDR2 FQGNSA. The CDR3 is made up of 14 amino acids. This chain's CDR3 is CASSLGLASYEQYF.

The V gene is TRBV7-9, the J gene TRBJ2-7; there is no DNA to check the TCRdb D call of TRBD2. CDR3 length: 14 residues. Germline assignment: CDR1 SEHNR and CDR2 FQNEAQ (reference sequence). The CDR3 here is CASSLGLAVYEQYF.

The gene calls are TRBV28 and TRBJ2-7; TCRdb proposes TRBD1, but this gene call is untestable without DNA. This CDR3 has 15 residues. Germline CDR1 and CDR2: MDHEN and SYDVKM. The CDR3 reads CASSLGRGRGYEQYF. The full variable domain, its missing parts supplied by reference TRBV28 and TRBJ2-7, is DVKVTQSSRYLVKRTGEKVFLECVQDMDHENMFWYRQDPGLGLRLIYFSYDVKMKEKGDIPEGYSVSREKKERFSLILESASTNQTSMYLCASSLGRGRGYEQYFGPGTRLTVT.

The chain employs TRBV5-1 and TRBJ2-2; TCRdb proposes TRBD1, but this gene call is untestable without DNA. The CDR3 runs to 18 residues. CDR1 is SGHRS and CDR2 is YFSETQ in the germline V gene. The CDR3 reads CASSLDFAGGAFGGELFF. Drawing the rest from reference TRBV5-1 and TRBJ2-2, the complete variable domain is KAGVTQTPRYLIKTRGQQVTLSCSPISGHRSVSWYQQTPGQGLQFLFEYFSETQRNKGNFPGRFSGRQFSNSRSEMNVSTLELGDSALYLCASSLDFAGGAFGGELFFGEGSRLTVL.

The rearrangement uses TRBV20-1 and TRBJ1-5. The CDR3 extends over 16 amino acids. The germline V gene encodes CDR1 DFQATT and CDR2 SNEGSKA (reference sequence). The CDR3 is CSARETWEVGSQPQHF.